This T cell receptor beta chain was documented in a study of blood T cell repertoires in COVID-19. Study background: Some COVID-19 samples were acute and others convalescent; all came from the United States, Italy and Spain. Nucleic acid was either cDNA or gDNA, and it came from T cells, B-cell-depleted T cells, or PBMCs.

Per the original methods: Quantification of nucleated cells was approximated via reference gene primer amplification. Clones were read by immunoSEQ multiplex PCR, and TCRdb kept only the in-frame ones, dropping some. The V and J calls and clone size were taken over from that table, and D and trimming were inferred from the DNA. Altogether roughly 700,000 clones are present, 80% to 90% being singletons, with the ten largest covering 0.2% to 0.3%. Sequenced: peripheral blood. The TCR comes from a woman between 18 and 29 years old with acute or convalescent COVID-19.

CDR3 in DNA: TGTGCCAGCTCCGCCAGCTCCTACAATGAGCAGTTCTTC. Its translation: CASSASSYNEQFF. The gene calls are TRBV12-3 or TRBV12-4 and TRBJ2-1; the D is unclear. Trimming took off 8 bases at V and 0 bases at J, with 8 bases between the two ends. The CDR3 spans 13 residues.